The clone carrying this T cell receptor (beta chain) was recorded many times. What it binds is unknown. V was pared by 0 bases and J by 8 bases, with 5 bases between. Germline lookup yields CDR1 SGHTA and CDR2 FQGTGA. This CDR3 comprises 13 residues. This sample is part of a study of T cells in Graves' hyperthyroidism and ophthalmopathy. Broader study findings: Ophthalmopathy stood apart from stable hyperthyroidism in a 13 V-J model. Blood also carried most thyroid clonotypes expanded above 0.001.

What was amplified from RNA transcripts were TCR beta CDR3 regions. The study used the HTBI primer set for a first-round RT-PCR of the TCR CDR3. TCRdb called the multiplex PCR reads again in MiXCR, with one record for every CDR3 protein. The sample has 400,000 to 500,000 distinct CDR3 sequences, approximately 13% seen once. The origin of this receptor is a woman aged 18-29 years with Graves' hyperthyroidism. Specimen: blood. The chain joins TRBV7-3 to TRBJ1-6; no firm D call. CDR3 region: CASSLTRDSPLHF. Written as DNA, the CDR3 is TGTGCCAGCAGCTTAACTCGCGATTCACCCCTCCACTTT.